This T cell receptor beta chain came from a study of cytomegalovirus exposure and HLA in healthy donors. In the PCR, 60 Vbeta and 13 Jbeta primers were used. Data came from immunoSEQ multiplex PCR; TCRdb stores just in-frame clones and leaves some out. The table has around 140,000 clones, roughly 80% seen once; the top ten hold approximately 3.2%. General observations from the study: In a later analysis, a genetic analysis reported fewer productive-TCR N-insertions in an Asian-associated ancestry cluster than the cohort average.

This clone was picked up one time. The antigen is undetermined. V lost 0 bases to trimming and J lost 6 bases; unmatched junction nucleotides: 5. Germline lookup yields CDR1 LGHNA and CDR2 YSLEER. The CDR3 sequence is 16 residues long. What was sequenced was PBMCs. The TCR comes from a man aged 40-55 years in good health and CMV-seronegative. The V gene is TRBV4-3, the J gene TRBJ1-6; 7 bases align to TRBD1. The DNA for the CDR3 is TGCGCCAGCAGCCAAGATCTGGGACAGCCTAATTCACCCCTCCACTTT. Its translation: CASSQDLGQPNSPLHF.